The 27 T cell receptor beta chains below come from one sample, sequenced in a study. TCRdb re-derived calls from the RT-PCR reads in MiXCR, one entry per CDR3 protein. The repertoire holds almost 700,000 distinct CDR3 sequences, with 12% to 15% as singletons. Sample: memory CD4+ T cells from blood. These receptors all come from a female donor in good health, serving as a healthy control.

This clonotype was detected ten times or more. The genes are TRBV7-6 and TRBJ2-5; D ambiguous. The CDR3 has 13 amino acids. With 3 bases removed from V and 5 bases from J, the gap between germline ends came to 10 bases. Germline CDR1 is SGHVS and CDR2 is FNYEAQ. This chain's CDR3 is CASSLVGKETQYF. The CDR3 DNA sequence: TGTGCCAGCAGCTTGGTGGGCAAGGAGACCCAGTACTTC. Filled out from reference TRBV7-6 and TRBJ2-5, the complete variable domain reads GAGVSQSPRYKVTKRGQDVALRCDPISGHVSLYWYRQALGQGPEFLTYFNYEAQQDKSGLPNDRFSAERPEGSISTLTIQRTEQRDSAMYRCASSLVGKETQYFGPGTRLLVL.

CDR3 amino acids: CASSPQSASGAFF. The CDR3 nucleotides are TGCGCCAGCAGCCCCCAGTCGGCCTCGGGAGCTTTCTTT. The chain uses TRBV4-1 and TRBJ1-1; the D is unclear. The ends were cut back, 4 bases at V and 10 bases at J, with 16 bases in the middle. The CDR3 has 13 amino acids. Germline loops: CDR1 MGHRA, CDR2 YSYEKL.

This chain joins TRBV11-2 and TRBJ2-1, with TRBD2 matching 12 bases. The CDR3 extends over 17 amino acids. V lost 5 bases, J lost 5 bases, and 10 bases stayed unmatched. Per germline, CDR1 SGHAT and CDR2 FQNNGV. The CDR3 spells CASSPRLAGEINNEQFF. CDR3 sequence (DNA): TGTGCCAGCAGCCCGAGACTAGCGGGAGAGATAAACAATGAGCAGTTCTTC.

The chain carries TRBV12-3 or TRBV12-4 and TRBJ2-4, with 9 bases matching TRBD1. Trimming took 6 bases from V and 7 from J; bases not matched to a gene: 4. This CDR3 region has 13 residues. The CDR3, as DNA: TGTGCCAGCAGCGGACAGGGGATCAACATTCAGTACTTC. Translated, it gives CASSGQGINIQYF.

The chain employs TRBV24-1 and TRBJ2-3, with 11 bases matching TRBD2. CDR1 and CDR2 (germline): KGHDR, SFDVKD. The CDR3 contains 15 residues. Trimming removed 5 bases from V and 3 bases from J; junction bases left unmatched: 3. In DNA, the CDR3 is TGTGCCACCAGTGGACTAGCGGGGCCGACAGATACGCAGTATTTT. Residues: CATSGLAGPTDTQYF.

This clonotype has ten or more counts. The chain recombines TRBV29-1 with TRBJ2-1, with TRBD2 identical over 14 bases. With 5 bases clipped from V and 0 bases from J, the junction kept 3 bases outside the gene matches. The germline gives CDR1 SQVTM, CDR2 ANQGSEA. This CDR3 is 16 amino acids long. CDR3 bases: TGCAGCGTTAACGGACTAGCGGGAGGCTCCTACAATGAGCAGTTCTTC. It translates to CSVNGLAGGSYNEQFF.

The chain is built from TRBV12-3 or TRBV12-4 and TRBJ2-1, with 7 positions matching TRBD2. This CDR3 is built from 16 residues. V trimming: 6 bases; J trimming: 0 bases; junction bases outside the gene matches: 8. CDR3: CASSLGGRGSYNEQFF. Written as DNA, the CDR3 is TGTGCCAGCAGCCTCGGCGGGAGAGGCTCCTACAATGAGCAGTTCTTC.

This clonotype was counted ten times or more. The V and J genes are TRBV6-1 and TRBJ2-3; TRBD2 aligns across 8 bases. The V segment lost 4 bases and the J segment 4 bases; nucleotides outside the gene matches: 7. The germline CDR1 and CDR2 sequences are MNHNS and SASEGT. CDR3 length equals 15 residues. The DNA for the CDR3 is TGTGCCAGCAGTGCATTAGCGGGATGGGCAGATACGCAGTATTTT. Translation gives CASSALAGWADTQYF.

The chain recombines TRBV7-2 with TRBJ2-7; D unresolved. The CDR3 is 15 amino acids. Germline V CDR1 and CDR2: SGHTA, FQGNSA. Trimming left V 5 bases short and J 2 bases short, with 16 bases between. CDR3 in amino acids: CASSISVGPTYEQYF. CDR3 DNA sequence: TGTGCCAGCAGCATATCGGTCGGGCCCACCTACGAGCAGTACTTC.

The gene calls are TRBV7-2 and TRBJ1-3; possible D gene TRBD1, 6 bases. The V gene's germline CDR1 is SGHTA and CDR2 FQGNSA. The CDR3 runs 15 residues. V shed 6 bases and J shed 0 bases, with 12 bases lying between them. CDR3 residues: CASRADRFSGNTIYF. For the CDR3, the DNA is TGTGCCAGCAGGGCTGACAGGTTCTCTGGAAACACCATATATTTT.

This clonotype was seen repeatedly, ten times or more. The chain uses TRBV9 and TRBJ2-5, with TRBD2 matching 8 bases. CDR3 size: 15 residues. The germline V gene has CDR1 SGDLS and CDR2 YYNGEE. The V segment lost 3 bases and the J segment 5 bases; nucleotides outside the gene matches: 9. The CDR3 nucleotides are TGTGCCAGCAGCGCTACTAGCGGAGAGGGTGAGACCCAGTACTTC. Its protein is CASSATSGEGETQYF.

This clonotype turned up a few times. This chain uses TRBV20-1 with TRBJ1-6; TRBD1 matches at 8 bases. The CDR3 has 14 residues. J was trimmed by 6 bases and V by 5 bases; bases with no gene match: 6. Germline-derived CDR1 and CDR2 are DFQATT and SNEGSKA (reference sequence). The CDR3 sequence is CSAPDRGINSPLHF. The CDR3 nucleotides read TGCAGTGCTCCCGACAGGGGAATTAATTCACCCCTCCACTTT.

This clonotype was seen a handful of times. The genes are TRBV4-2 and TRBJ1-5, with D perhaps matching TRBD1 (6 bases). The germline CDR1 and CDR2 sequences are LGHNA and YNFKEQ. The CDR3 sequence is 15 residues long. Trimming cost V 3 bases and J 3 bases, with 12 bases left between them. This CDR3 reads CASSQPDRLNQPQHF. CDR3 coding DNA: TGTGCCAGCAGCCAGCCCGACAGGCTCAATCAGCCCCAGCATTTT.

This clonotype was seen a handful of times. The V and J genes are TRBV7-9 and TRBJ2-1; 13 bases are shared with TRBD2. J lost 6 bases, V lost 7 bases, and 6 bases had no gene match. The CDR3 loop spans 15 amino acids. Germline V gene sequence: CDR1 SEHNR, CDR2 FQNEAQ (reference sequence). CDR3 coding DNA: TGTGCCAGCACCGAAGGACTAGCGGGAGTCAATGAGCAGTTCTTC. The encoded protein is CASTEGLAGVNEQFF.

This chain uses TRBV6-1 with TRBJ1-6; D ambiguous. The CDR3 sequence is 15 residues long. Trimming stripped 1 base from V and 5 bases from J, with 9 bases between. Germline V gene data show CDR1 as MNHNS and CDR2 as SASEGT. CDR3 nucleotides: TGTGCCAGCAGTGAAGGCTTGGTAAATAATTCACCCCTCCACTTT. Translation: CASSEGLVNNSPLHF.

The chain carries TRBV5-1 and TRBJ2-3, with 9 bases identical to TRBD2. Losses at the gene ends were 6 bases for V and 1 base for J; bases not matched to a gene: 3. CDR1 and CDR2 (germline): SGHRS, YFSETQ. CDR3 length: 14 residues. CDR3: CASKAGGRTDTQYF. CDR3 sequence (DNA): TGCGCCAGCAAAGCGGGGGGCCGCACAGATACGCAGTATTTT.

This clonotype was picked up a small number of times. V gene TRBV12-3 or TRBV12-4 combines with J gene TRBJ1-1; TRBD1 matches at 8 bases. The V and J ends lost 6 bases and 4 bases, in that order; junction bases with no gene match: 7. CDR3 length: 14 amino acids. The CDR3 sequence is CASRDRGGSTEAFF. In nucleotides, the CDR3 is TGTGCCAGCAGAGACAGGGGTGGGAGCACTGAAGCTTTCTTT.

The chain combines TRBV19 with TRBJ1-2; the D is unclear. The ends were cut back, 9 bases at V and 4 bases at J, with 18 bases in the middle. The CDR3 has 14 residues. CDR1 is LNHDA and CDR2 is SQIVND in the germline V gene (reference sequence). The CDR3 sequence is CASTSPGSFYGYTF. The CDR3 DNA reads as TGTGCCAGCACTAGCCCCGGGAGCTTCTATGGCTACACCTTC. The full variable domain, in which reference TRBV19 and TRBJ1-2 provide the parts outside the CDR3, is DGGITQSPKYLFRKEGQNVTLSCEQNLNHDAMYWYRQDPGQGLRLIYYSQIVNDFQKGDIAEGYSVSREKKESFPLTVTSAQKNPTAFYLCASTSPGSFYGYTFGSGTRLTVV.

This rearrangement joins TRBV6-5 to TRBJ2-1, with 16 bases that match TRBD2. The CDR3 consists of 16 residues. Trimming took 8 bases from V and 12 from J; bases not matched to a gene: 13. Looked up from germline, CDR1 is MNHEY and CDR2 is SVGAGI. The CDR3 DNA reads as TGTGCCAGCGGGTTCATTTCCGGGACTAGCGGGGGGGCGCAGTTCTTC. The encoded protein is CASGFISGTSGGAQFF.

About this clonotype itself: Relative to the germline gene, one junction end is altered; a read error may explain this. The chain uses TRBV20-1 and TRBJ2-1; 7 bases are a match to TRBD2. Germline CDR1 is DFQATT and CDR2 is SNEGSKA (reference sequence). The CDR3 loop spans 14 amino acids. CDR3 loop: CSADGLAVDNQQFF. The CDR3 nucleotides read TGCAGTGCGGATGGGCTAGCGGTCGACAATCAGCAGTTCTTC.

This clonotype has only a few counts. The CDR3 DNA sequence: TGCAGTGCCCTATCGGGCAGTCAGCCCCAGCATTTT. Translating it yields CSALSGSQPQHF. V and J are TRBV20-1 and TRBJ1-5; no clear D. The CDR3 sequence is 12 residues long. Germline loops: CDR1 DFQATT, CDR2 SNEGSKA (reference sequence). V was clipped by 6 bases and J by 6 bases, with 12 bases between them.

This clonotype was counted a few times. The J gene is TRBJ2-6, the V gene TRBV20-1, with a tentative D call TRBD1 (6 bases). Trimming stripped 1 base from V and 0 bases from J, with 13 bases between. Germline CDR1 DFQATT, CDR2 SNEGSKA (reference sequence). This CDR3 is built from 17 residues. The CDR3 region is CSARAGQTRSGANVLTF. The CDR3 nucleotides are TGCAGTGCTAGAGCGGGACAAACGCGCTCTGGGGCCAACGTCCTGACTTTC.

This clonotype was found a few times. This chain uses TRBV18 with TRBJ2-5; tentatively, D is TRBD1 or TRBD2 (6 bases each). V was shortened by 5 bases and J by 5 bases, with 18 bases between the two germline ends. CDR1 is KGHSH and CDR2 is LQKENI in the germline V gene. CDR3 length: 15 amino acids. In DNA form, the CDR3 reads TGTGCCAGCTCATCCGCCGGGGGCTTTGGGGAGACCCAGTACTTC. This encodes CASSSAGGFGETQYF.

Many counts were recorded for this clonotype. The chain recombines TRBV20-1 with TRBJ2-3; TRBD2 matches at 10 bases. The CDR3 covers 14 residues. J was trimmed by 1 base and V by 5 bases; bases with no gene match: 3. Germline V gene data show CDR1 as DFQATT and CDR2 as SNEGSKA (reference sequence). This CDR3 reads CSAGLAARTDTQYF. The CDR3 DNA reads TGCAGTGCTGGACTAGCGGCCCGCACAGATACGCAGTATTTT.

This clonotype was picked up one time. The chain has TRBV5-1 and TRBJ1-1; weak D call: TRBD1 (5 bases). Per germline, CDR1 SGHRS and CDR2 YFSETQ. Trimming stripped 4 bases from V and 1 base from J, with 14 bases between. The CDR3 sequence is 15 residues long. CDR3: CASSPWGERNTEAFF. The CDR3 DNA reads as TGCGCCAGCAGCCCATGGGGGGAAAGGAACACTGAAGCTTTCTTT. Using reference TRBV5-1 and TRBJ1-1 for the parts outside the CDR3, the full variable domain is KAGVTQTPRYLIKTRGQQVTLSCSPISGHRSVSWYQQTPGQGLQFLFEYFSETQRNKGNFPGRFSGRQFSNSRSEMNVSTLELGDSALYLCASSPWGERNTEAFFGQGTRLTVV.

A few counts support this clonotype. The genes are TRBV12-3 or TRBV12-4 and TRBJ1-4, with TRBD1 identical over 7 bases. V lost 7 bases and J lost 3; bases outside the gene matches: 8. The CDR3 runs 15 residues. CDR3: CASNEGGAANEKLFF. The DNA for the CDR3 is TGTGCCAGCAATGAAGGGGGCGCAGCTAATGAAAAACTGTTTTTT.

The rearrangement links TRBV18 to TRBJ2-1; maybe TRBD2 (5 bases). There are 13 residues in the CDR3. V was shortened by 3 bases and J by 7 bases, with 10 bases between the two germline ends. Germline V gene sequence: CDR1 KGHSH, CDR2 LQKENI. CDR3: CASSPTRGNEQFF. CDR3 nucleotides: TGTGCCAGCTCACCGACTCGGGGTAATGAGCAGTTCTTC. The whole variable domain, remainder taken from reference TRBV18 and TRBJ2-1, is NAGVMQNPRHLVRRRGQEARLRCSPMKGHSHVYWYRQLPEEGLKFMVYLQKENIIDESGMPKERFSAEFPKEGPSILRIQQVVRGDSAAYFCASSPTRGNEQFFGPGTRLTVL.